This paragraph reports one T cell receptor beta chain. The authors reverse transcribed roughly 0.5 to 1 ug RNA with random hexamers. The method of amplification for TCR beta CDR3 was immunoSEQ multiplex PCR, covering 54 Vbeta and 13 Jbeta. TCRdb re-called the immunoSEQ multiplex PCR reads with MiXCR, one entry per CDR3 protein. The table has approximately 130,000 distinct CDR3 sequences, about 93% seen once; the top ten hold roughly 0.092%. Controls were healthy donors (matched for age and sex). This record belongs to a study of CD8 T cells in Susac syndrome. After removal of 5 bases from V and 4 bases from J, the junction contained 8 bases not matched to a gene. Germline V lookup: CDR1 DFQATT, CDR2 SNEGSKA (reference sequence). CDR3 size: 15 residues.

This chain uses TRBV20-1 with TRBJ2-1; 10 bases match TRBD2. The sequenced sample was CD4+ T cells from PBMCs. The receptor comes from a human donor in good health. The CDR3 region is CSAPTRTSGYNEQFF. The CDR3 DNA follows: TGCAGTGCTCCGACAAGGACTAGCGGTTACAATGAGCAGTTCTTC.